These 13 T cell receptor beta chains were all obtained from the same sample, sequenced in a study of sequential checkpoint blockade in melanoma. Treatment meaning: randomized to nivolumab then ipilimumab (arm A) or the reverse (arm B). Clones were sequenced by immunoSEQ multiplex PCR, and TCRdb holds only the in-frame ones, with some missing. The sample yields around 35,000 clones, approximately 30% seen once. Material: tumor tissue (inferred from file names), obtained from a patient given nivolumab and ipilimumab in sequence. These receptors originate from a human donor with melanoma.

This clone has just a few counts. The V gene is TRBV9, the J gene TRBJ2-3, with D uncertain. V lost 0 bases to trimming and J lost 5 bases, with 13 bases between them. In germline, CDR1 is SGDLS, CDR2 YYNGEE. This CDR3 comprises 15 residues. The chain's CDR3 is CASSVGTAPGDTQYF. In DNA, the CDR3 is TGTGCCAGCAGCGTAGGCACAGCGCCGGGAGATACGCAGTATTTT.

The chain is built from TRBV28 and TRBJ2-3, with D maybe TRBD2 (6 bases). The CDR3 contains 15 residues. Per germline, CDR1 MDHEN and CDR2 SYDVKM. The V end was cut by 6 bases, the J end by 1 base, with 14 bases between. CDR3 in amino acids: CASSPHGEGTDTQYF. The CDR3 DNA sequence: TGTGCCAGCAGCCCCCATGGGGAGGGCACAGATACGCAGTATTTT.

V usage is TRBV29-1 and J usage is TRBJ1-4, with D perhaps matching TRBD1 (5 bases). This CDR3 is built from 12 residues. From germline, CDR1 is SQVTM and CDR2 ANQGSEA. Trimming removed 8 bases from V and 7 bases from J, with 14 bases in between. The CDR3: CSCGAGTEKLFF. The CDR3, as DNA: TGCAGCTGCGGCGCAGGGACTGAAAAACTGTTTTTT.

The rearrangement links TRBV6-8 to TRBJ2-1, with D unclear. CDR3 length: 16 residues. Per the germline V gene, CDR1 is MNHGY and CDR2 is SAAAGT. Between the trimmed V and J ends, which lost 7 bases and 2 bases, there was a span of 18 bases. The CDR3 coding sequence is TGTGCCAGCATCCAAATGATTGGTTATACCTACAATGAGCAGTTCTTC. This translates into CASIQMIGYTYNEQFF.

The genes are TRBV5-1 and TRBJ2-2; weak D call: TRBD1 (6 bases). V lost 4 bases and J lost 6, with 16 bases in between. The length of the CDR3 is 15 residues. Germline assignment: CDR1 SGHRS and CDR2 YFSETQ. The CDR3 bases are TGCGCCAGCAGCGAGGGGGACCGCCGCGCCGGGGAGCTGTTTTTT. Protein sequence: CASSEGDRRAGELFF.

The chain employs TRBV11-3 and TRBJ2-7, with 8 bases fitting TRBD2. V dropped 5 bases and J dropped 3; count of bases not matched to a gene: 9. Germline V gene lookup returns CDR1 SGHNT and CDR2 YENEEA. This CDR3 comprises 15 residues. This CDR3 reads CASSRKSGGNYEQYF. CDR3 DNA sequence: TGTGCCAGCAGCCGAAAGAGCGGGGGCAACTACGAGCAGTACTTC.

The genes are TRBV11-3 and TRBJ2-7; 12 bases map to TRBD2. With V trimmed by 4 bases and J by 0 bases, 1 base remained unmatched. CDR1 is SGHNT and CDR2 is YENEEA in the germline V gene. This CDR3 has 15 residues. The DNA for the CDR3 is TGTGCCAGCAGCTGGACTAGCGGGGCCTCCTACGAGCAGTACTTC. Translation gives CASSWTSGASYEQYF.

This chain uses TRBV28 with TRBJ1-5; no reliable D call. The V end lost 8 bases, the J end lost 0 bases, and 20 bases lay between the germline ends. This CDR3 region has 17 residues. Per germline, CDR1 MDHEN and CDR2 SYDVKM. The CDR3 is CASSLGGRIYSNQPQHF. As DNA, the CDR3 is TGTGCCAGCTCTCTAGGCGGCAGGATCTATAGCAATCAGCCCCAGCATTTT.

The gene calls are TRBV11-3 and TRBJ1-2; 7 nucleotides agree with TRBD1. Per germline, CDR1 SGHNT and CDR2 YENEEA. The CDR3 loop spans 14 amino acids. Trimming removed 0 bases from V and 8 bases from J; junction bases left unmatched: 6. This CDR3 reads CASSLDTGARGYTF. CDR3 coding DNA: TGTGCCAGCAGCTTAGACACAGGGGCTCGGGGCTACACCTTC.

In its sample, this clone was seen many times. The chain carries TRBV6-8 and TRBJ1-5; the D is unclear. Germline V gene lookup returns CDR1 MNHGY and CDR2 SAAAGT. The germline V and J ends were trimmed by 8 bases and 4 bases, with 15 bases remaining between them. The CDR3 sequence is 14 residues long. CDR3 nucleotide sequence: TGTGCCAGCGGACGTAGGGAATGGAATCAGCCCCAGCATTTT. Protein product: CASGRREWNQPQHF.

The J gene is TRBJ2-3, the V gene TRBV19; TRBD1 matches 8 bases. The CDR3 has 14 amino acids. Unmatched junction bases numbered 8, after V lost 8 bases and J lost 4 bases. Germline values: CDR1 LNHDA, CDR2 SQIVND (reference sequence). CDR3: CASRVGQGPDTQYF. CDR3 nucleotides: TGTGCCAGTCGAGTTGGACAGGGCCCAGATACGCAGTATTTT.

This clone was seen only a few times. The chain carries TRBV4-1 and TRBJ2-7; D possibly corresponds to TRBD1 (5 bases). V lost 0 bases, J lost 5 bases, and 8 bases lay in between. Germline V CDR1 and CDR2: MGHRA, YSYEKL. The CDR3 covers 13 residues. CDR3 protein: CASSQETEDEQYF. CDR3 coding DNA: TGCGCCAGCAGCCAAGAGACAGAAGACGAGCAGTACTTC.

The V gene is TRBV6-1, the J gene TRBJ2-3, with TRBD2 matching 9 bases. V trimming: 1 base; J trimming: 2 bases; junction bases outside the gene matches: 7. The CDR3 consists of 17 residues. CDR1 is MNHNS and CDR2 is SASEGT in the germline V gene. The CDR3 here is CASSEGGVAGDTDTQYF. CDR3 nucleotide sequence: TGTGCCAGCAGTGAAGGGGGGGTAGCGGGAGACACAGATACGCAGTATTTT.